This T cell receptor beta chain is drawn from a study of regulatory T cells in long-lasting Graves disease. Deletions cut 6 bases from V and 0 bases from J, with 12 bases between. CDR1 and CDR2 (germline): SGHDT, YYEEEE. This CDR3 has 15 residues. This sample's time point: newly diagnosed GD, antithyroid drugs for less than 3 months. The TCR library was made from RNA extracted from PBMCs. Study observations and caveats: For persistent Graves' patients, TCR diversity was lower than for newly diagnosed ones.

HTBI primers from iRepertoire and Arm-PCR of CDR3 regions yielded the TCR beta libraries. TCRdb reanalysed the multiplex PCR reads using MiXCR and keeps one entry per CDR3 protein. The sample has about 320,000 distinct CDR3 sequences; 18% are singletons. This clonotype was detected ten times or more. The antigen remains undetermined. The sequenced sample was peripheral blood mononuclear cells (PBMCs), obtained at new diagnosis, from a patient treated with antithyroid drugs. The receptor was isolated from a female donor with Graves disease. The rearrangement uses TRBV5-6 and TRBJ1-4; no clear D. The DNA for the CDR3 is TGTGCCAGCACCCGTACAGCTTCAACTAATGAAAAACTGTTTTTT. Its translation: CASTRTASTNEKLFF.